The rows below give T cell receptor beta chains drawn from one sample of a study of control samples from healthy donors and cancer patients. Sequencing used immunoSEQ multiplex PCR; TCRdb keeps in-frame clones, though not all of them. The sample includes about 120,000 clones, around 91% of them seen just once. The sequenced material came from PBMCs. The receptors were gathered from a woman in her 50s with colorectal cancer. Each CDR3 is given without its conserved first and last residue. Each record gives: J gene, V gene, CDR3 length, clone size, CDR3 protein. Clone size is given for some rows only: seen once, a few or many times, or a class if the clone is expanded.

>TRBJ1-1|TRBV6-6|12|-
ASTKGAANTEAF
>TRBJ2-1|TRBV28|12|-
ASSFSGQNNEQF
>TRBJ2-7|TRBV5-1|12|-
ASSFEATGYEQY
>TRBJ1-4|TRBV2|12|once
ASQGDSFNEKLF
>TRBJ1-2|TRBV28|12|-
ASGTGSANYGYT
>TRBJ2-1|TRBV7-3|12|-
ASSLGTSYNEQF
>TRBJ2-1|TRBV10-3|14|-
AIRDSSGTRNNEQF
>TRBJ1-1|TRBV12-3/TRBV12-4|11|few
ASRGQGATEAF
>TRBJ2-6|TRBV7-6|14|-
ASSPAGARRANVLT
>TRBJ1-1|TRBV28|10|-
ASGGGNTEAF
>TRBJ1-2|TRBV12-3/TRBV12-4|10|-
ASSSRVSTHT
>TRBJ2-2|TRBV7-3|14|-
ASSRRGGRGTGELF